The next 11 T cell receptor beta chains were all read from a single sample in a study of identical twins. One entry per CDR3 protein, called by TCRdb with MiXCR from the 5' RACE reads. Of more than 350,000 distinct CDR3 sequences in the sample, 8.5% to 10% were seen once. The specimen was naive T cells sorted from blood. All receptors derive from a woman aged 50 to 60 in good health.

The rearrangement uses TRBV11-3 and TRBJ2-1; no clear D gene. V lost 3 bases, J lost 4 bases, and 10 bases lay in between. The germline gives CDR1 SGHNT, CDR2 YENEEA. This CDR3 spans 14 amino acids. CDR3: CASSFGREYNEQFF. In nucleotides, the CDR3 is TGTGCCAGCAGCTTCGGCAGAGAATACAATGAGCAGTTCTTC.

This clonotype has a handful of counts. The chain carries TRBV2 and TRBJ2-7; D not resolved. The V gene's germline CDR1 is SNHLY and CDR2 FYNNEI. CDR3 length equals 12 residues. Trimming left V 0 bases short and J 7 bases short, with 7 bases between. Here the CDR3 reads CASSEALREQYF. CDR3 bases: TGTGCCAGCAGTGAAGCGCTTCGGGAGCAGTACTTC.

V and J are TRBV6-2 or TRBV6-3 and TRBJ2-7; D is undetermined. The CDR3 runs 14 residues. Germline-derived CDR1 and CDR2 are MNHEY and SVGEGT. CDR3 amino acids: CASSSSTVHYGQYV. The DNA of the CDR3 is TGTGCCAGCAGTTCGTCGACGGTCCATTACGGGCAGTACGTC.

The DNA for the CDR3 is TGTGCCAGCAGTTTGGTATCAGGGATCGGAAACACCATATATTTT. Translating gives CASSLVSGIGNTIYF. The chain joins TRBV12-3 or TRBV12-4 to TRBJ1-3, with a possible D match to TRBD1 (5 bases). The V end was cut by 3 bases, the J end by 4 bases, with 13 bases between. This CDR3 region has 15 residues.

This clonotype was seen at least ten times. The chain has TRBV7-9 and TRBJ2-7; no definite D call. The CDR3 has 13 residues. Per the germline V gene, CDR1 is SEHNR and CDR2 is FQNEAQ (reference sequence). Trimming shortened V by 3 bases and J by 9 bases, and 15 bases separated the two germline ends. CDR3 DNA: TGTGCCAGCAGCTTTCGGGCCCAAGCTGGGCAGTACTTC. Residues: CASSFRAQAGQYF. Complete variable domain (other parts from reference TRBV7-9 and TRBJ2-7): DTGVSQNPRHKITKRGQNVTFRCDPISEHNRLYWYRQTLGQGPEFLTYFQNEAQLEKSRLLSDRFSAERPKGSFSTLEIQRTEQGDSAMYLCASSFRAQAGQYFGPGTRLTVT.

The chain joins TRBV24-1 to TRBJ2-1; D may match TRBD1 or TRBD2 (5 bases each). Trimming took off 2 bases at V and 6 bases at J, with 19 bases between the two ends. The CDR3 covers 17 residues. Per germline, CDR1 KGHDR and CDR2 SFDVKD. CDR3 in amino acids: CATSDSTTGTQTNEQFF. CDR3 in DNA: TGTGCCACCAGTGATTCGACGACCGGGACCCAGACCAATGAGCAGTTCTTC.

V is TRBV15 and J is TRBJ2-5, with TRBD2 matching over 7 bases. V lost 0 bases, J lost 2 bases, and 6 bases stayed unmatched. The CDR3 is 16 amino acids. The germline V gene encodes CDR1 LNHNV and CDR2 YYDKDF (reference sequence). CDR3 in amino acids: CATSRESSGVQETQYF. The CDR3 coding sequence is TGTGCCACCAGCAGAGAATCGAGCGGGGTACAAGAGACCCAGTACTTC.

This clonotype appeared many times. The rearrangement links TRBV12-3 or TRBV12-4 to TRBJ1-4; D is perhaps TRBD1 (5 bases). Trimming pared 3 bases from V and 8 bases from J, leaving 10 bases between. The length of the CDR3 is 13 residues. The CDR3 sequence is CASSLGGNEKLFF. CDR3 bases: TGTGCCAGCAGTTTGGGGGGGAACGAAAAACTGTTTTTT.

The chain combines TRBV5-1 with TRBJ2-5, with 9 positions matching TRBD1. The germline V gene encodes CDR1 SGHRS and CDR2 YFSETQ. This CDR3 region has 15 residues. Trimming removed 1 base from V and 5 bases from J; junction bases left unmatched: 6. In nucleotides, the CDR3 is TGCGCCAGCAGCTTGAGGGGGGACAGGGCTGAGACCCAGTACTTC. Its protein product is CASSLRGDRAETQYF.

The J gene is TRBJ2-7, the V gene TRBV6-1, with 8 bases lining up with TRBD2. The CDR3 runs 14 residues. Germline assignment: CDR1 MNHNS and CDR2 SASEGT. V lost 5 bases and J lost 0; bases outside the gene matches: 3. The CDR3 is CASSRAGGSYEQYF. For the CDR3, the DNA is TGTGCCAGCAGTCGGGCGGGAGGCTCCTACGAGCAGTACTTC.

This clonotype appeared many times. The chain's CDR3 is CATSDQSGGRAYNEQFF. The CDR3 nucleotides are TGTGCCACCAGTGACCAGTCCGGCGGGAGGGCCTACAATGAGCAGTTCTTC. The chain combines TRBV24-1 with TRBJ2-1, with 9 positions matching TRBD2. The CDR3 loop spans 17 amino acids. The ends lost 4 bases at V and 2 bases at J; junction bases unmatched: 8. The V gene's germline CDR1 is KGHDR and CDR2 SFDVKD.